This is a list of T cell receptor beta chains from one sample in a study of cytomegalovirus exposure and HLA in healthy donors. Method: immunoSEQ multiplex PCR; TCRdb's copy keeps in-frame clones and lacks some. The data include about 190,000 clones; the top ten clones carry less than 1%. Source material: PBMCs. The origin of the receptors is a woman in her thirties in good health and CMV-seropositive. CDR3s include the opening cysteine and the closing phenylalanine or tryptophan. The order of the fields is J gene, D gene, V gene, CDR3 DNA, CDR3 protein. D genes are given only for firm matches.

TRBJ2-7 . TRBV5-1 TGCGCCAGCAGCTTGGCAAGCGAGCAGTACTTC CASSLASEQYF
TRBJ2-1 . TRBV9 TGTGCCAGCAGCGCAACGACTAGGCGTGGCGTTGAAGAGCAGTTCTTC CASSATTRRGVEEQFF
TRBJ2-1 TRBD2 TRBV4-3 TGCGCCAGCAGCTACCTCGGGACTAGCCTTTACAATGAGCAGTTCTTC CASSYLGTSLYNEQFF
TRBJ1-5 TRBD1 TRBV2 TGTGCCACGAACTATCAGGGGGGCGGCCAGCCCCAGCATTTT CATNYQGGGQPQHF
TRBJ1-2 TRBD1 TRBV14 TGTGCCAGCAGCCAAGGGACAGGGGGAAGCGGCTACACCTTC CASSQGTGGSGYTF
TRBJ2-5 TRBD2 TRBV9 TGTGCCAGCAGCACTACTAGCGTAGAGACCCAGTACTTC CASSTTSVETQYF
TRBJ1-4 TRBD1 TRBV18 TGTGCCAGCTCACCCCAGGACAGGAGTAATGAAAAACTGTTTTTT CASSPQDRSNEKLFF
TRBJ1-1 . TRBV11-2 TGTGCCAGCAGCTTAGGAACACGCGGGGAAGCTTTCTTT CASSLGTRGEAFF
TRBJ2-2 TRBD2 TRBV7-7 TGTGCCAGCAGCTTGTCTAGCGGGGGCAACACCGGGGAGCTGTTTTTT CASSLSSGGNTGELFF
TRBJ2-7 . TRBV14 TGTGCCAGCAGCCTCCGTAGCGGAGACTCCTGCGAGCAGTACTTC CASSLRSGDSCEQYF
TRBJ2-5 TRBD1 TRBV5-1 TGCGCCAGCAGCTTGGAGGACCCGGGACAGGCGGCCCAGTACTTC CASSLEDPGQAAQYF
TRBJ1-2 TRBD1 TRBV19 TGTGCCAGTAGTATAGGGGACAGGGGAAGGGACGGCTACACCTTC CASSIGDRGRDGYTF
TRBJ2-7 . TRBV5-1 TGCGCCAGCAGCTTGGCCGGGGGGCGATCCTACGAGCAGTACTTC CASSLAGGRSYEQYF